This TCR beta chain stems from a study of regulatory T cells in long-lasting Graves disease. Building of the TCR beta libraries involved iRepertoire HTBI primers and Arm-PCR of CDR3 regions. TCRdb re-derived calls from the multiplex PCR reads in MiXCR, one entry per CDR3 protein. The sample carries approximately 490,000 distinct CDR3 sequences, about a sixth recorded once. Time point: newly diagnosed GD, antithyroid drugs for less than 3 months. Researchers made the TCR library from RNA that was extracted from PBMCs. This clonotype was counted ten times or more. Germline V lookup: CDR1 ENHRY, CDR2 SYGVKD. Trimming left V 11 bases short and J 9 bases short, with 21 bases between. This CDR3 region has 13 residues. These data are also associated with another study on T cells in Graves' hyperthyroidism and ophthalmopathy.

The chain couples TRBV10-3 to TRBJ2-3; D is perhaps TRBD2 (7 bases). The receptor was derived from a man in his forties with Graves disease. The source material was peripheral blood mononuclear cells (PBMCs), sampled at new diagnosis, from a patient treated with antithyroid drugs. The CDR3 here is CAAQGGGRETQYF. CDR3 DNA sequence: TGTGCCGCCCAAGGTGGGGGGCGGGAGACGCAGTATTTT.